This TCR beta chain emerged from a study of blood T cells in healthy people across ages. About the research overall: When template switching was applied, about one barcoded beta molecule was captured per two T cells.

Primers used in a second PCR of roughly 6 to 11 cycles were a sample-barcoded 5' primer and a J-beta primer mix. TCRdb ran MiXCR on the 5' RACE reads and lists one entry per CDR3 protein. There are 1,800,000 or so distinct CDR3 sequences in the sample; 39% occur only once, and 20% to 25% lies in the top ten. This CDR3 spans 18 amino acids. Germline V lookup: CDR1 SQVTM, CDR2 ANQGSEA. The ends lost 2 bases at V and 0 bases at J; junction bases unmatched: 13. Study results and limitations: Donor CMV infection status was unknown, possibly confounding age-related changes in expanded clonotypes.

A remark on this clonotype: Its antigen is not known.

The chain joins TRBV29-1 to TRBJ2-1; TRBD2 matches at 7 bases. Source material: blood. The clonotype comes from a human donor in good health. The CDR3 reads CSVERTGGGWSSYNEQFF. The CDR3, as DNA: TGCAGCGTTGAAAGGACTGGCGGGGGTTGGAGCTCCTACAATGAGCAGTTCTTC.